The 27 T cell receptor beta chains reported below all come from one sample, sequenced in a study of T cell responses to AZD1222 COVID-19 vaccine. Produced via immunoSEQ multiplex PCR; TCRdb's table is partial and in-frame only. The table shows 130,000 to 150,000 clones, with roughly 91% occurring only once. The input for sequencing was peripheral blood, taken on day 0 of AZD1222 vaccination. All receptors derive from an adult in good health.

This clone showed up just once. The rearrangement uses TRBV7-3 and TRBJ2-3, with TRBD1 as a possible D gene (6 bases). Germline assignment: CDR1 SGHTA and CDR2 FQGTGA. This CDR3 contains 16 residues. V lost 5 bases to trimming and J lost 3 bases, with 18 bases between them. The CDR3 DNA reads TGTGCCAGCAGCCCCGGCAAGGCGAGGGGGACAGATACGCAGTATTTT. This sequence encodes CASSPGKARGTDTQYF.

The rearrangement uses TRBV5-1 and TRBJ1-2; D is unclear. The CDR3 is 15 residues long. Germline V gene lookup returns CDR1 SGHRS and CDR2 YFSETQ. Trimming removed 0 bases from V and 5 bases from J, with 14 bases in between. As DNA, the CDR3 is TGCGCCAGCAGCTTGGGCCTTGGAGGCGGGTATGGCTACACCTTC. Translated: CASSLGLGGGYGYTF.

J is TRBJ2-7 and V is TRBV5-3; D is unresolved. TRBV5-3 falls under the ORF class, with uncertain function. CDR3 length: 14 residues. Trimming took off 0 bases at V and 7 bases at J, with 14 bases between the two ends. The DNA of the CDR3 is TGTGCCAGAAGCTTGGTCAATGACTTCGGGGAGCAGTACTTC. Translating it yields CARSLVNDFGEQYF.

The genes are TRBV28 and TRBJ1-1; tentative D call: TRBD1 (5 bases). Germline V lookup: CDR1 MDHEN, CDR2 SYDVKM. V dropped 4 bases and J dropped 6 bases, with 9 bases sitting between them. The CDR3 consists of 12 residues. The CDR3 DNA reads TGTGCCAGCAGTTCAGGGATCCCTGAAGCTTTCTTT. Translated: CASSSGIPEAFF.

The rearrangement joins TRBV5-1 to TRBJ2-5; 7 bases fit TRBD2. Germline V gives CDR1 SGHRS, CDR2 YFSETQ. The CDR3 consists of 14 residues. V trimming: 0 bases; J trimming: 4 bases; junction bases outside the gene matches: 3. The CDR3, as DNA: TGCGCCAGCAGCTTGGGGTCTAGCGGAGAGACCCAGTACTTC. Translation gives CASSLGSSGETQYF.

The chain links TRBV18 to TRBJ2-4; no definite D call. The CDR3 length is 13 residues. Germline assignment: CDR1 KGHSH and CDR2 LQKENI. V dropped 7 bases and J dropped 0 bases, with 7 bases sitting between them. CDR3 loop: CASFFEAKNIQYF. In DNA form, the CDR3 reads TGTGCCAGCTTTTTCGAAGCCAAAAACATTCAGTACTTC.

The CDR3 region is CASSGGPSGANVLTF. The CDR3 DNA is TGTGCCAGCAGCGGGGGGCCTTCTGGGGCCAACGTCCTGACTTTC. The chain couples TRBV9 to TRBJ2-6, with D tentatively TRBD1 (6 bases). The CDR3 spans 15 residues. The germline V and J ends were trimmed by 3 bases and 1 base, with 8 bases remaining between them. CDR1 SGDLS and CDR2 YYNGEE come from the germline V gene. The full variable domain, with the rest looked up from reference TRBV9 and TRBJ2-6, is DSGVTQTPKHLITATGQRVTLRCSPRSGDLSVYWYQQSLDQGLQFLIQYYNGEERAKGNILERFSAQQFPDLHSELNLSSLELGDSALYFCASSGGPSGANVLTFGAGSRLTVL.

This clone has just one count. This chain uses TRBV10-3 with TRBJ1-1; D is perhaps TRBD1 (5 bases). Germline CDR1 ENHRY, CDR2 SYGVKD. The V and J ends lost 2 bases and 1 base respectively, with 8 bases between them. The CDR3 contains 14 residues. CDR3 loop: CAISERDGNTEAFF. DNA for the CDR3: TGTGCCATCAGTGAGCGGGACGGGAACACTGAAGCTTTCTTT.

The gene calls are TRBV3-1 (or the pseudogene TRBV3-2) and TRBJ1-1; D gene ambiguous. The CDR3 is 13 residues long. Trimming stripped 3 bases from V and 9 bases from J, with 14 bases between. Germline CDR1 is LGHDT and CDR2 is YNNKEL (reference sequence). DNA for the CDR3: TGTGCCAGCAGCCAGACGCGGGGTGGAAAAGCTTTCTTT. Amino acid sequence: CASSQTRGGKAFF.

V usage is TRBV9 and J usage is TRBJ2-5; the D is unclear. Trimming pared 2 bases from V and 0 bases from J, leaving 5 bases between. There are 13 residues in the CDR3. The V gene's germline CDR1 is SGDLS and CDR2 YYNGEE. DNA of the CDR3: TGTGCCAGCAGCGTGGGGTACCAAGAGACCCAGTACTTC. This sequence encodes CASSVGYQETQYF.

The V call is TRBV6-1, the J call TRBJ1-3, with D possibly TRBD1 on 5 matching bases. The CDR3 length is 15 residues. Germline V lookup: CDR1 MNHNS, CDR2 SASEGT. Trimming took 0 bases from V and 7 from J, leaving 13 bases between them. CDR3 coding DNA: TGTGCCAGCAGTGAAGCACTGTGGGGGAGGAACACCATATATTTT. Its protein is CASSEALWGRNTIYF.

This clone was seen just once. This chain joins TRBV10-3 and TRBJ1-1, with 11 bases identical to TRBD1. The CDR3 has 15 residues. Unmatched junction bases numbered 4, after V lost 4 bases and J lost 3 bases. Germline CDR1 and CDR2: ENHRY and SYGVKD. The CDR3 sequence: CAISAGDRGDTEAFF. CDR3 nucleotides: TGTGCCATCAGTGCAGGGGACAGGGGGGACACTGAAGCTTTCTTT.

This sequence joins TRBV27 and TRBJ1-1; no firm D call. CDR3 length: 14 residues. The V end was cut by 0 bases, the J end by 1 base, with 6 bases between. Germline lookup yields CDR1 MNHEY and CDR2 SMNVEV (reference sequence). Here the CDR3 DNA reads TGTGCCAGCAGTTTATCGCGGCAGAACACTGAAGCTTTCTTT. Encoded protein: CASSLSRQNTEAFF.

V usage is TRBV25-1 and J usage is TRBJ2-5; 8 nucleotides agree with TRBD2. CDR1 MGHDK and CDR2 SYGVNS come from the germline V gene. Losses at the gene ends were 7 bases for V and 2 bases for J; bases not matched to a gene: 6. This CDR3 has 14 amino acids. This CDR3 reads CASKAGAPQETQYF. CDR3 coding DNA: TGTGCCAGCAAAGCGGGGGCTCCACAAGAGACCCAGTACTTC.

V is TRBV2 and J is TRBJ1-1; possible D gene TRBD1, 5 bases. The CDR3 is 14 residues long. Trimming took off 5 bases at V and 1 base at J, with 11 bases between the two ends. Looked up from germline, CDR1 is SNHLY and CDR2 is FYNNEI. The chain's CDR3 is CASSSLGGNTEAFF. CDR3 coding DNA: TGTGCCAGCAGTTCTTTGGGGGGGAACACTGAAGCTTTCTTT.

The chain has TRBV5-1 and TRBJ1-1; TRBD1 agrees at 9 bases. Looked up from germline, CDR1 is SGHRS and CDR2 is YFSETQ. This CDR3 contains 15 residues. J gave up 3 bases and V 5 bases, and 8 bases lay outside the gene matches. The CDR3 DNA sequence: TGCGCCAGCAGACCCTCGACAGGGGGGGACACTGAAGCTTTCTTT. It specifies CASRPSTGGDTEAFF. Using reference TRBV5-1 and TRBJ1-1 for the parts outside the CDR3, the full variable domain is KAGVTQTPRYLIKTRGQQVTLSCSPISGHRSVSWYQQTPGQGLQFLFEYFSETQRNKGNFPGRFSGRQFSNSRSEMNVSTLELGDSALYLCASRPSTGGDTEAFFGQGTRLTVV.

The chain is built from TRBV2 and TRBJ2-7; 7 bases are shared with TRBD2. The CDR3 is made up of 14 amino acids. The V segment lost 6 bases and the J segment 3 bases; nucleotides outside the gene matches: 8. Germline loops: CDR1 SNHLY, CDR2 FYNNEI. The CDR3 region has the DNA TGTGCCAGCAGGACACCTCGGGAGGACTACGAGCAGTACTTC. Translating gives CASRTPREDYEQYF.

The chain has TRBV10-3 and TRBJ1-3; no firm D call. Trimming left V 3 bases short and J 0 bases short, with 6 bases between. CDR1 is ENHRY and CDR2 is SYGVKD in the germline V gene. The CDR3 length is 14 residues. The CDR3 spells CAISDFGSGNTIYF. CDR3 DNA sequence: TGTGCCATCAGTGATTTTGGCTCTGGAAACACCATATATTTT.

The chain links TRBV12-5 to TRBJ2-3; no definite D call. V shed 0 bases and J shed 6 bases, with 16 bases lying between them. The CDR3 has 16 amino acids. CDR1 and CDR2 from the germline V gene are LGHNT and FRNRAP. This CDR3 is CASGLVRFSVLDTQYF. CDR3 DNA sequence: TGTGCTAGTGGTTTGGTACGGTTCTCCGTCTTGGATACGCAGTATTTT.

The V gene is TRBV5-1, the J gene TRBJ1-4; 9 nucleotides agree with TRBD1. After removal of 1 base from V and 7 bases from J, the junction contained 2 bases not matched to a gene. CDR1 is SGHRS, CDR2 YFSETQ, per germline. This CDR3 spans 14 amino acids. Here the CDR3 reads CASSLTGGFEKLFF. The CDR3 region has the DNA TGCGCCAGCAGCTTGACAGGGGGCTTTGAAAAACTGTTTTTT.

The rearrangement uses TRBV7-3 and TRBJ1-2; D ambiguous. V gave up 0 bases and J gave up 6 bases, with 8 bases separating them. CDR1 and CDR2 (germline): SGHTA, FQGTGA. The CDR3 spans 13 residues. The CDR3 protein is CASSLTGINGYTF. Here the CDR3 DNA reads TGTGCCAGCAGCTTAACGGGGATCAATGGCTACACCTTC.

The chain employs TRBV27 and TRBJ2-3; TRBD1 matches at 10 bases. The germline V gene encodes CDR1 MNHEY and CDR2 SMNVEV (reference sequence). J was trimmed by 5 bases and V by 6 bases; bases with no gene match: 8. The CDR3 runs to 15 residues. In DNA form, the CDR3 reads TGTGCCAGCAGCCGACAGGGGGCCGGGGGAGATACGCAGTATTTT. Its protein product is CASSRQGAGGDTQYF.

The CDR3 here is CASSQGWSLDTGELFF. The CDR3 DNA is TGTGCCAGCTCCCAAGGCTGGAGCCTCGACACCGGGGAGCTGTTTTTT. The rearrangement links TRBV27 to TRBJ2-2, with D unresolved. CDR1 is MNHEY and CDR2 is SMNVEV in the germline V gene (reference sequence). The CDR3 is 16 amino acids. With 8 bases removed from V and 3 bases from J, the gap between germline ends came to 19 bases.

The genes are TRBV19 and TRBJ1-1; D unclear. The CDR3 extends over 13 amino acids. Germline lookup yields CDR1 LNHDA and CDR2 SQIVND (reference sequence). Trimming cost V 5 bases and J 7 bases, with 14 bases left between them. The CDR3 protein is CASSSRTSFEAFF. CDR3 nucleotide sequence: TGTGCCAGTAGTTCCCGAACGAGTTTTGAAGCTTTCTTT.

This clone showed up just once. The genes are TRBV20-1 and TRBJ1-4; D unclear. Trimming removed 3 bases from V and 3 bases from J, with 11 bases in between. The CDR3 extends over 14 amino acids. Germline V gene lookup returns CDR1 DFQATT and CDR2 SNEGSKA (reference sequence). DNA for the CDR3: TGCAGTGCTAGTGCGTTGCCAGCTAATGAAAAACTGTTTTTT. As protein: CSASALPANEKLFF.

This clone was recorded only once. This chain links TRBV18 with TRBJ1-5, with unresolved D. CDR1 is KGHSH, CDR2 LQKENI, per germline. V shed 3 bases and J shed 4 bases, with 10 bases lying between them. The CDR3 is 14 residues long. The CDR3 loop is CASSPGRTNQPQHF. As DNA, the CDR3 is TGTGCCAGCTCACCCGGACGGACGAATCAGCCCCAGCATTTT. Full variable domain (remainder filled in from reference TRBV18 and TRBJ1-5): NAGVMQNPRHLVRRRGQEARLRCSPMKGHSHVYWYRQLPEEGLKFMVYLQKENIIDESGMPKERFSAEFPKEGPSILRIQQVVRGDSAAYFCASSPGRTNQPQHFGDGTRLSIL.

The chain carries TRBV6-1 and TRBJ2-1, with TRBD1 identical over 7 bases. CDR1 MNHNS and CDR2 SASEGT come from the germline V gene. The V and J ends lost 0 bases and 6 bases, in that order; junction bases with no gene match: 11. The length of the CDR3 is 17 residues. In nucleotides, the CDR3 is TGTGCCAGCAGTGAAGCCCCCGACAGGGTTTCAGGCAATGAGCAGTTCTTC. Protein sequence: CASSEAPDRVSGNEQFF.